The next 9 T cell receptor beta chains were all read from a single sample in a study of CXCR3-negative and CXCR3-positive naive CD8 T cells. The study made its TRB cDNA libraries by 5' RACE, adding UMI labels. TCRdb processed the 5' RACE reads again and assigns one entry to each CDR3 protein, with no DNA. The repertoire table contains approximately 62,000 distinct CDR3 sequences. The sample taken for sequencing was naive CXCR3- CD8+ T cells from blood. Documented subset: CD45RO-CCR7+CD27+CD95- naive CD8+ T cells lacking CXCR3 (TNR3-). These receptors came from a human donor in good health. Some clones in this sample may be carry-over from other donors' samples.

This rearrangement joins TRBV20-1 to TRBJ1-1. This CDR3 contains 14 residues. The germline gives CDR1 DFQATT, CDR2 SNEGSKA (reference sequence). CDR3: CSAQTPGIWTEAFF.

The J gene is TRBJ2-7, the V gene TRBV28; TCRdb returns TRBD1, unconfirmable since there is no DNA. This CDR3 spans 17 amino acids. Germline V gene data show CDR1 as MDHEN and CDR2 as SYDVKM. The CDR3 sequence is CASSLSLGLQGVGEQYF.

The V call is TRBV29-1, the J call TRBJ2-7; TCRdb designates TRBD1, a call that cannot be tested without DNA. The CDR3 has 16 amino acids. The germline V gene has CDR1 SQVTM and CDR2 ANQGSEA. The CDR3 here is CSVEDGPAGPAYEQYF.

The V call is TRBV20-1, the J call TRBJ2-2; TCRdb returns TRBD2, unconfirmable since there is no DNA. The germline CDR1 and CDR2 sequences are DFQATT and SNEGSKA (reference sequence). This CDR3 has 15 amino acids. The CDR3 loop is CSARDPGGNTGELFF.

The chain uses TRBV6-5 and TRBJ2-5. The CDR3 is made up of 13 amino acids. Germline-derived CDR1 and CDR2 are MNHEY and SVGAGI. The CDR3 is CASSYHNQETQYF.

The chain links TRBV20-1 to TRBJ1-2; TCRdb calls TRBD1, which cannot be checked without DNA. Germline V gene data show CDR1 as DFQATT and CDR2 as SNEGSKA (reference sequence). The length of the CDR3 is 16 residues. CDR3 in amino acids: CSARDPGSPSGYGYTF.

The chain links TRBV20-1 to TRBJ1-2; TCRdb's D call, TRBD1, is unchecked because there is no DNA. Germline values: CDR1 DFQATT, CDR2 SNEGSKA (reference sequence). The CDR3 is made up of 16 amino acids. CDR3 amino acids: CSALTKRMDRIYGYTF.

The chain's CDR3 is CASSYPTSRGAPASTDTQYF. The rearrangement links TRBV6-5 to TRBJ2-3; TCRdb lists TRBD1, though no DNA is available to test this call. This CDR3 has 20 residues. CDR1 and CDR2 from the germline V gene are MNHEY and SVGAGI.

The V gene is TRBV7-6, the J gene TRBJ2-3; without DNA, the TCRdb call of TRBD1 cannot be checked. Germline V lookup: CDR1 SGHVS, CDR2 FNYEAQ. The CDR3 contains 13 residues. The CDR3 loop is CASGGHRTDTQYF.